Presented here are 7 T cell receptor beta chains from one specimen sequenced in a study of blood T cells in healthy people across ages (dated by TCRdb to about 2015). Libraries were prepared through 5' RACE. This sample was sequenced with an Illumina HiSeq 2500. The second PCR ran for roughly 6 to 11 cycles and used a J-beta primer mix along with a sample-barcoded 5' primer. TCRdb trimmed the raw reads at Q25, called clones with MiXCR and kept productive beta chains. Each entry merges the rows of one CDR3 protein and shows their most common DNA and genes. The table for this sample lists roughly 1,700,000 distinct CDR3 sequences; 28% of them were counted only once. The ten top clones hold 7.7% of the sample. The specimen was blood. These receptors all come from a woman aged 25 to 45 in good health.

In this sample, this clonotype turned up once. One base away lies a much larger clone, so this may be a sequencing read error. V is TRBV7-9 and J is TRBJ2-1; D is possibly TRBD1 (5 bases). Trimming pared 4 bases from V and 10 bases from J, leaving 20 bases between. CDR1 and CDR2 from the germline V gene are SEHNR and FQNEAQ (reference sequence). The CDR3 is 15 residues long. DNA for the CDR3: TGTGCCAGCAGCTCCAAGGACACTTACCCCTACGAGCAGTTCTTC. It codes for CASSSKDTYPYEQFF. The variable domain in full, completed from reference TRBV7-9 and TRBJ2-1, reads DTGVSQNPRHKITKRGQNVTFRCDPISEHNRLYWYRQTLGQGPEFLTYFQNEAQLEKSRLLSDRFSAERPKGSFSTLEIQRTEQGDSAMYLCASSSKDTYPYEQFFGPGTRLTVL.

This chain uses TRBV5-1 with TRBJ2-1; 8 nucleotides agree with TRBD2. This CDR3 is built from 16 residues. The V gene's germline CDR1 is SGHRS and CDR2 YFSETQ. With V trimmed by 0 bases and J by 2 bases, 4 bases remained unmatched. DNA of the CDR3: TGCGCCAGCAGCTTGGAATTCGGGGGGGCCTACAATGAGCAGTTCTTC. This codes for CASSLEFGGAYNEQFF.

V and J are TRBV5-1 and TRBJ2-1; 13 bases are a match to TRBD2. J lost 7 bases, V lost 7 bases, and 5 bases had no gene match. Per the germline V gene, CDR1 is SGHRS and CDR2 is YFSETQ. The CDR3 runs 14 residues. The CDR3 bases are TGCGCCAGCGGGGGACTAGCGGGACTAAATGAGCAGTTCTTC. Translation: CASGGLAGLNEQFF.

J is TRBJ2-7 and V is TRBV7-9, with D possibly TRBD2 on 6 matching bases. Trimming stripped 4 bases from V and 6 bases from J, with 22 bases between. This CDR3 has 16 amino acids. The germline V gene has CDR1 SEHNR and CDR2 FQNEAQ (reference sequence). The DNA of the CDR3 is TGTGCCAGCAGCTCAAGACTAGGTCAGACCGCCGCCGAGCAGTACTTC. This encodes CASSSRLGQTAAEQYF.

The chain's CDR3 is CASRRTLWPGELFF. CDR3 coding DNA: TGTGCCAGCCGCCGGACACTCTGGCCTGGGGAGCTGTTTTTT. This rearrangement joins TRBV28 to TRBJ2-2, with D possibly being TRBD1 (5 bases). The V end lost 8 bases, the J end lost 8 bases, and 18 bases lay between the germline ends. CDR1 MDHEN and CDR2 SYDVKM come from the germline V gene. The CDR3 contains 14 residues. The full variable domain, with the rest looked up from reference TRBV28 and TRBJ2-2, is DVKVTQSSRYLVKRTGEKVFLECVQDMDHENMFWYRQDPGLGLRLIYFSYDVKMKEKGDIPEGYSVSREKKERFSLILESASTNQTSMYLCASRRTLWPGELFFGEGSRLTVL.

This clonotype was detected only a few times. The genes are TRBV5-1 and TRBJ2-1; D not resolved. The CDR3 is 13 residues long. CDR1 is SGHRS, CDR2 YFSETQ, per germline. V was trimmed by 6 bases and J by 4 bases, leaving 11 bases between them. The CDR3 nucleotides read TGCGCCAGCAACGATCTAGGATACAATGAGCAGTTCTTC. Translation gives CASNDLGYNEQFF.

This clonotype was seen repeatedly, ten times or more. This sequence joins TRBV5-1 and TRBJ2-6; the D gene is possibly TRBD2 (5 bases). The germline V gene has CDR1 SGHRS and CDR2 YFSETQ. This CDR3 has 15 residues. Trimming shortened V by 8 bases and J by 0 bases, and 12 bases separated the two germline ends. The CDR3 coding sequence is TGCGCCAGTACGGCGGGCGTCTCTGGGGCCAACGTCCTGACTTTC. It codes for CASTAGVSGANVLTF. Filled out from reference TRBV5-1 and TRBJ2-6, the complete variable domain reads KAGVTQTPRYLIKTRGQQVTLSCSPISGHRSVSWYQQTPGQGLQFLFEYFSETQRNKGNFPGRFSGRQFSNSRSEMNVSTLELGDSALYLCASTAGVSGANVLTFGAGSRLTVL.